This T cell receptor beta chain came from a study of a mutant IDH1 vaccine in newly diagnosed glioma. Whole-study context: Radiotherapy, temozolomide, or both had been given previously, and both were given to most.

The protocol was immunoSEQ multiplex PCR, while the TCRdb copy is restricted to in-frame clones and leaves out a portion. The profile covers about 130,000 clones, with roughly 78% appearing a single time and 5.5% taken by the ten largest. Described time point: week 11, during vaccination. Each dose of the vaccine consisted of 300 ug of mutant IDH1 20-mer peptide, with topical imiquimod. Donor diagnoses consisted of new WHO grade 3 or 4 IDH1-mutant, ATRX-lost astrocytomas. This clone was observed a single time. Its antigen is not known. Trimming left V 3 bases short and J 3 bases short, with 9 bases between. CDR1 is SGHDT and CDR2 is YYEEEE in the germline V gene. The CDR3 consists of 13 residues.

The origin of this receptor is a middle-aged man with glioma. This rearrangement joins TRBV5-6 to TRBJ2-5; perhaps D is TRBD1 or TRBD2 (5 bases each). The material was PBMCs, obtained from a glioma patient whose treatment included an IDH1 peptide vaccine. The CDR3 loop reads CASSWWGKETQYF. The CDR3, as DNA: TGTGCCAGCAGCTGGTGGGGGAAAGAGACCCAGTACTTC.